The rows below give T cell receptor beta chains drawn from one sample of a study of T cells after yellow fever vaccination. Using its own MiXCR run on the 5' RACE reads, TCRdb lists one record per CDR3 protein. The sample holds about 45,000 distinct CDR3 sequences, under 8% seen once. Sequencing was performed on CD8+ T cells not binding an NS4B(214-222) dextramer, sorted from PBMCs, taken 45 days after the yellow fever booster vaccination. Receptor source: a man aged 25-40 years who received the YFV17D yellow fever vaccine. The CDR3 runs from the conserved cysteine through the conserved F or W. The listing skips clone size in some rows; elsewhere it reads once, few, many or a size class.

V	J	size	CDR3
TRBV20-1	TRBJ1-2	NA	CSASPTDGGLYGYTF
TRBV10-3	TRBJ2-3	many	CAIRGGKGTDTQYF
TRBV2	TRBJ1-2	many	CASSELYDRDRGYTF
TRBV7-9	TRBJ2-6	many	CASSLRAGANVLTF
TRBV6-5	TRBJ2-3	many	CASSYFNPGQGTDTQYF
TRBV7-9	TRBJ1-3	NA	CASSLDSDNTIYF
TRBV11-2	TRBJ2-1	once	CDSSQEADGLREQFF
TRBV11-2	TRBJ2-5	many	CASSLRTSGSPDQETQYF
TRBV9	TRBJ2-3	many	CASGDSGTDTQYF
TRBV5-4	TRBJ2-3	many	CASSLGLAGVDTQYF
TRBV7-9	TRBJ1-1	NA	CASSLAPGQGFATEAFF
TRBV20-1	TRBJ1-2	many	CSARGTDGYTF
TRBV29-1	TRBJ2-2	NA	CSALTSQGNTGELFF
TRBV10-3	TRBJ2-2	many	CAISEGVGTDTGELFF
TRBV15	TRBJ2-1	many	CASRDRSRNEQFF
TRBV2	TRBJ2-1	many	CASIRVRRGGQHYNEQFF
TRBV7-2	TRBJ1-2	few	CASSLAQGALNYGYTF
TRBV5-6	TRBJ2-7	few	CASNYLGGQGIYEQYF
TRBV12-3/TRBV12-4	TRBJ2-5	many	CASSLGGAETQYF
TRBV13	TRBJ2-7	NA	CASSLGDTEWEQYF
TRBV25-1	TRBJ2-7	many	CASTGWGNEQYF
TRBV2	TRBJ1-1	many	CASSVMGVGTEAFF
TRBV20-1	TRBJ2-7	many	CSASSGRLYEQYF
TRBV20-1	TRBJ1-1	many	CSARVLAGTANTEAFF
TRBV11-3	TRBJ2-1	many	CASSFRDKPNEQFF